The 26 T cell receptor beta chains listed next were all sequenced from one sample in a study of cytomegalovirus exposure and HLA in healthy donors. The table came from immunoSEQ multiplex PCR; TCRdb's copy has only in-frame clones and leaves some out. The table shows 200,000 to 250,000 clones, with around 78% occurring only once. Sequencing was performed on PBMCs. Source of these receptors: a woman aged 18 to 35 in good health and CMV-seronegative.

The CDR3 reads CASSLGLQFTGELFF. CDR3 nucleotides: TGCGCCAGCAGCTTGGGGTTGCAGTTCACCGGGGAGCTGTTTTTT. This chain connects TRBV5-1 to TRBJ2-2; D gene uncertain. The CDR3 spans 15 residues. V was clipped by 0 bases and J by 4 bases, with 10 bases between them. The germline gives CDR1 SGHRS, CDR2 YFSETQ.

The V and J genes are TRBV2 and TRBJ2-1, with D unresolved. Trimming removed 5 bases at V and 9 bases at J, with 11 bases between. The CDR3 covers 12 residues. Looked up from germline, CDR1 is SNHLY and CDR2 is FYNNEI. The CDR3 nucleotides are TGTGCCAGCAGTCGGAACTTGGCTGAGCAGTTCTTC. Its translation: CASSRNLAEQFF.

CDR3 in amino acids: CAIGRGVNGYTF. DNA of the CDR3: TGTGCCATCGGCCGGGGGGTTAATGGCTACACCTTC. The chain joins TRBV6-5 to TRBJ1-2; tentatively, D is TRBD1 (5 bases). Germline CDR1 MNHEY, CDR2 SVGAGI. V shed 10 bases and J shed 6 bases, with 15 bases lying between them. The CDR3 loop spans 12 amino acids.

V usage is TRBV27 and J usage is TRBJ1-2, with a possible D match to TRBD1 (5 bases). Germline CDR1 and CDR2: MNHEY and SMNVEV (reference sequence). The V end lost 3 bases, the J end lost 0 bases, and 8 bases lay between the germline ends. This CDR3 is built from 14 residues. This chain's CDR3 is CASSFSRANYGYTF. In DNA form, the CDR3 reads TGTGCCAGCAGTTTCTCCAGGGCTAACTATGGCTACACCTTC.

The sample holds a few counts of this clone. CDR3 region: CASSPAHGTVYGYTF. The DNA of the CDR3 is TGTGCCAGCTCACCCGCGCACGGGACGGTCTATGGCTACACCTTC. The chain employs TRBV18 and TRBJ1-2; D perhaps matches TRBD1 (5 bases). V lost 3 bases and J lost 4, with 15 bases in between. The CDR3 spans 15 residues. Germline loops: CDR1 KGHSH, CDR2 LQKENI.

This clone was found once. V gene TRBV27 combines with J gene TRBJ2-1; 7 positions match TRBD2. CDR1 is MNHEY, CDR2 SMNVEV, per germline (reference sequence). The CDR3 length is 13 residues. The J segment lost 6 bases and the V segment lost 4 bases, leaving 3 bases of the junction unmatched. This chain's CDR3 is CASSWGGTNEQFF. CDR3 bases: TGTGCCAGCAGTTGGGGGGGGACCAATGAGCAGTTCTTC.

The chain's CDR3 is CASSRTGQWEQFF. The CDR3 bases are TGTGCCAGCAGTAGAACGGGACAGTGGGAGCAGTTCTTC. The chain has TRBV6-5 and TRBJ2-1; TRBD1 agrees at 7 bases. In germline, CDR1 is MNHEY, CDR2 SVGAGI. Losses at the gene ends were 5 bases for V and 10 bases for J; bases not matched to a gene: 8. The CDR3 sequence is 13 residues long.

The chain uses TRBV30 and TRBJ1-2; 9 bases line up with TRBD1. The germline CDR1 and CDR2 sequences are GTSNPN and SVGIG (reference sequence). This CDR3 is 14 amino acids long. The J segment lost 5 bases and the V segment lost 5 bases, leaving 9 bases of the junction unmatched. The chain's CDR3 is CAWSTGGGSYGYTF. Written as DNA, the CDR3 is TGTGCCTGGTCGACAGGGGGGGGATCTTATGGCTACACCTTC.

The chain is built from TRBV2 and TRBJ2-2; 10 bases line up with TRBD2. The CDR3 length is 15 residues. Losses at the gene ends were 6 bases for V and 6 bases for J; bases not matched to a gene: 7. The germline gives CDR1 SNHLY, CDR2 FYNNEI. Here the CDR3 DNA reads TGTGCCAGCAGGCGAGCGGGAGGGGCCCCCGGGGAGCTGTTTTTT. Its protein is CASRRAGGAPGELFF. Drawing the rest from reference TRBV2 and TRBJ2-2, the complete variable domain is EPEVTQTPSHQVTQMGQEVILRCVPISNHLYFYWYRQILGQKVEFLVSFYNNEISEKSEIFDDQFSVERPDGSNFTLKIRSTKLEDSAMYFCASRRAGGAPGELFFGEGSRLTVL.

V gene TRBV5-1 combines with J gene TRBJ1-1, with D uncertain. Trimming took 4 bases from V and 1 from J, leaving 11 bases between them. The CDR3 has 14 amino acids. Per the germline V gene, CDR1 is SGHRS and CDR2 is YFSETQ. CDR3 protein: CASSRTDGNTEAFF. DNA of the CDR3: TGCGCCAGCAGCCGAACCGACGGGAACACTGAAGCTTTCTTT.

The genes are TRBV14 and TRBJ1-1; D unclear. Germline values: CDR1 SGHDN, CDR2 FVKESK. The CDR3 extends over 13 amino acids. Trimming left V 3 bases short and J 1 base short, with 6 bases between. The CDR3 is CASSQSRNTEAFF. The CDR3 nucleotides read TGTGCCAGCAGCCAGAGCAGGAACACTGAAGCTTTCTTT.

The chain recombines TRBV9 with TRBJ2-7; D is perhaps TRBD2 (6 bases). The germline CDR1 and CDR2 sequences are SGDLS and YYNGEE. Trimming shortened V by 3 bases and J by 3 bases, and 10 bases separated the two germline ends. The CDR3 sequence is 13 residues long. CDR3 region: CASSAVEGYEQYF. DNA for the CDR3: TGTGCCAGCAGCGCGGTGGAGGGCTACGAGCAGTACTTC.

The chain links TRBV9 to TRBJ2-7, with D hard to call. V dropped 3 bases and J dropped 2 bases, with 12 bases sitting between them. The V gene's germline CDR1 is SGDLS and CDR2 YYNGEE. This CDR3 comprises 14 residues. CDR3 region: CASSDRLRPYEQYF. The DNA of the CDR3 is TGTGCCAGCAGCGACAGACTGCGACCCTACGAGCAGTACTTC.

The J gene is TRBJ1-3, the V gene TRBV6-1; 7 bases agree with TRBD1. CDR1 MNHNS and CDR2 SASEGT come from the germline V gene. This CDR3 region has 14 residues. Trimming cost V 7 bases and J 6 bases; bases outside gene matches: 9. Written as DNA, the CDR3 is TGTGCCAGCACTCCGGGACAGTCGGTAAACACCATATATTTT. Translation gives CASTPGQSVNTIYF.

The table lists this clone with a few counts. The chain carries TRBV9 and TRBJ1-5, with D hard to call. Looked up from germline, CDR1 is SGDLS and CDR2 is YYNGEE. The V and J ends lost 0 bases and 3 bases respectively, with 4 bases between them. The CDR3 totals 13 residues. The CDR3 region is CASSVGINQPQHF. As DNA, the CDR3 is TGTGCCAGCAGCGTAGGGATCAATCAGCCCCAGCATTTT.

This chain uses TRBV30 with TRBJ1-4, with 11 bases fitting TRBD1. The germline V gene encodes CDR1 GTSNPN and CDR2 SVGIG (reference sequence). The length of the CDR3 is 15 residues. V was clipped by 4 bases and J by 14 bases; unmatched bases: 15. Written as DNA, the CDR3 is TGTGCCTGGAAGGATGGACCGGGACAGGGGGGAAGGCTGTTTTTT. This gives the protein CAWKDGPGQGGRLFF.

This clone was detected only a few times. The chain employs TRBV18 and TRBJ2-7; 12 positions match TRBD2. The junction had 5 bases not matched to a gene; V was cut back by 2 bases and J by 6 bases. CDR1 and CDR2 from the germline V gene are KGHSH and LQKENI. This CDR3 has 15 amino acids. The CDR3 nucleotides read TGTGCCAGCTCACCAGGACTAGCGGGAATTAGCGAGCAGTACTTC. It specifies CASSPGLAGISEQYF.

The table lists this clone with a few counts. The CDR3 loop is CASMATGGNQPQHF. Here the CDR3 DNA reads TGTGCCAGCATGGCGACGGGTGGGAATCAGCCCCAGCATTTT. V usage is TRBV2 and J usage is TRBJ1-5, with D hard to call. The V gene lost 7 bases and the J gene lost 4 bases, with 14 bases spanning the gap. Germline V CDR1 and CDR2: SNHLY, FYNNEI. CDR3 length: 14 amino acids.

The genes are TRBV29-1 and TRBJ1-1, with D tentatively TRBD1 (6 bases). V lost 5 bases to trimming and J lost 1 base, with 11 bases between them. Germline CDR1 reads SQVTM; CDR2 reads ANQGSEA. The CDR3 contains 13 residues. In nucleotides, the CDR3 is TGCAGCGTTAAGGGGGGCAAGAACACTGAAGCTTTCTTT. Translation gives CSVKGGKNTEAFF.

This clone was recorded only once. This chain connects TRBV6-1 to TRBJ1-2; D perhaps matches TRBD1 (6 bases). The CDR3 contains 14 residues. Per germline, CDR1 MNHNS and CDR2 SASEGT. V lost 5 bases and J 5 bases, leaving 15 bases between the germline ends. CDR3 residues: CASSPQGLSYGYTF. The CDR3 region has the DNA TGTGCCAGCAGTCCACAGGGTCTCTCTTATGGCTACACCTTC.

This chain joins TRBV23-1 and TRBJ1-2, with D perhaps TRBD1 (6 bases). TRBV23-1 is labeled an ORF, and its function is uncertain. The V end was cut by 3 bases, the J end by 8 bases, with 22 bases between. The CDR3 consists of 16 residues. The CDR3 region is CASSHKTGFNTGGYTF. CDR3 DNA: TGCGCCAGCAGTCATAAAACAGGGTTTAATACGGGAGGCTACACCTTC.

This sequence joins TRBV9 and TRBJ1-1; D is ambiguous. This CDR3 has 13 amino acids. CDR1 and CDR2 from the germline V gene are SGDLS and YYNGEE. V was trimmed by 0 bases and J by 3 bases, leaving 6 bases between them. The CDR3 DNA reads TGTGCCAGCAGCGTAGCCGGGTACACTGAAGCTTTCTTT. As protein: CASSVAGYTEAFF.

The chain uses TRBV2 and TRBJ2-1, with TRBD2 matching 9 bases. The CDR3 loop spans 15 amino acids. Germline lookup yields CDR1 SNHLY and CDR2 FYNNEI. V lost 8 bases to trimming and J lost 5 bases; unmatched junction nucleotides: 10. CDR3 sequence reads: CASGVPGLAHNEQFF. Here the CDR3 DNA reads TGTGCCAGCGGAGTCCCGGGACTAGCTCACAATGAGCAGTTCTTC.

This clone was picked up a small number of times. The rearrangement links TRBV5-1 to TRBJ1-2; perhaps TRBD1 as D (5 bases). Germline V gives CDR1 SGHRS, CDR2 YFSETQ. CDR3 length: 13 residues. V lost 2 bases, J lost 3 bases, and 8 bases lay in between. The CDR3 spells CASSLGGDYGYTF. In DNA, the CDR3 is TGCGCCAGCAGCTTAGGAGGGGACTATGGCTACACCTTC.

This chain joins TRBV2 and TRBJ2-3; D not resolved. The CDR3 is 11 amino acids. Looked up from germline, CDR1 is SNHLY and CDR2 is FYNNEI. V was clipped by 8 bases and J by 2 bases, with 5 bases between them. The DNA of the CDR3 is TGTGCCAGCGCAAACACAGATACGCAGTATTTT. Protein product: CASANTDTQYF.

The rearrangement links TRBV4-2 to TRBJ2-3, with D perhaps TRBD2 (6 bases). The CDR3 has 15 amino acids. V was cut by 1 base and J by 3 bases, with 11 bases left in between. Germline assignment: CDR1 LGHNA and CDR2 YNFKEQ. The CDR3 nucleotides are TGTGCCAGCAGCCAAGTGGCGGGACTTACAGATACGCAGTATTTT. It codes for CASSQVAGLTDTQYF.